The sequence of this T cell receptor beta chain was determined in a study of T cells in Graves' hyperthyroidism and ophthalmopathy. The CDR3 consists of 16 residues. Trimming took off 1 base at V and 4 bases at J, with 16 bases between the two ends. The germline CDR1 and CDR2 sequences are MNHEY and SMNVEV (reference sequence). What was amplified from RNA transcripts were TCR beta CDR3 regions. The HTBI primer set drove a first-round RT-PCR of the TCR CDR3. In TCRdb, the multiplex PCR reads were re-called with MiXCR into one record per CDR3 protein. The table has more than 550,000 distinct CDR3 sequences, roughly 17% seen once; the top ten hold 15%. A few counts support this clonotype.

V gene TRBV27 combines with J gene TRBJ2-5; D unresolved. The sequencing input was blood. The TCR comes from a middle-aged man with Graves' hyperthyroidism. CDR3 coding DNA: TGTGCCAGCAGTTTATATTGGGCAGAACCACCAGAGACCCAGTACTTC. Its translation is CASSLYWAEPPETQYF.